A selection of T cell receptor beta chains follows, all from one sample in a study of cytomegalovirus exposure and HLA in healthy donors. Data came from immunoSEQ multiplex PCR; TCRdb stores just in-frame clones and leaves some out. The data show around 150,000 clones, with 82% seen just once and roughly 1.6% held by the top ten. Sequences were obtained from PBMCs. These receptors all stem from a girl between 5 and 17 years old in good health and CMV-seropositive. The CDR3 runs from the conserved cysteine through the conserved F or W. The order of the fields is V gene, clone size, J gene, D gene, CDR3 DNA, CDR3 protein. A D gene is named only where the DNA matches it firmly. Only some rows state a clone size, as once, few, many or a class for expanded clones.

TRBV6-5	.	TRBJ2-1	.	TGTGCCAGCAGTTACCGGGGGTCCGACAATGAGCAGTTCTTC	CASSYRGSDNEQFF
TRBV4-1	.	TRBJ1-1	TRBD1	TGCGCCAGCAGCCATCCAGGGGGGTCTGAAGCTTTCTTT	CASSHPGGSEAFF
TRBV4-2	.	TRBJ2-1	TRBD1	TGTGCCAGCAGCCCGAGGGAGGGACAGGGGAACAATGAGCAGTTCTTC	CASSPREGQGNNEQFF
TRBV5-1	.	TRBJ2-7	.	TGCGCCAGCAGCTTGGCCATCGGGGACTCCTACGAGCAGTACTTC	CASSLAIGDSYEQYF
TRBV27	.	TRBJ2-7	TRBD2	TGTGCCAGCAGTCTCAATGGGGGACTAGCCGACTACGAGCAGTACTTC	CASSLNGGLADYEQYF
TRBV5-6	.	TRBJ2-7	.	TGTGCCAGCAGCTTGCTCCAGGGCAGGTACGAGCAGTACTTC	CASSLLQGRYEQYF
TRBV5-1	.	TRBJ2-3	TRBD2	TGCGCCAGCAGCTTGGCCAGGGGACTAGCGGGAGGGGCGCTCGGTGATACGCAGTATTTT	CASSLARGLAGGALGDTQYF
TRBV28	.	TRBJ1-5	.	TGTGCCAGCGGGGGGGTAAGACTACCCCAGCCCCAGCATTTT	CASGGVRLPQPQHF
TRBV28	.	TRBJ2-5	TRBD2	TGTGCCAGCACTGGACTAGCGGGACCCCAAGAGACCCAGTACTTC	CASTGLAGPQETQYF
TRBV7-9	.	TRBJ2-7	.	TGTGCCAGCAGCTTTTGGAGCTACGAGCAGTACTTC	CASSFWSYEQYF
TRBV11-2	.	TRBJ2-7	TRBD1	TGTGCCAGCAGCTCCCGACAGGGTGGCGAGCAGTACTTC	CASSSRQGGEQYF
TRBV11-2	.	TRBJ1-2	TRBD1	TGTGCCAGCAGCTTAGATCGACAGGGTAACTATGGCTACACCTTC	CASSLDRQGNYGYTF
TRBV7-3	.	TRBJ2-1	.	TGTGCCAGCAGCCGTCAGGGGCCAGGGGACAATGAGCAGTTCTTC	CASSRQGPGDNEQFF
TRBV2	.	TRBJ2-1	.	TGTGCCAGCAGTGAAGATTCCTTGAATGAGCAGTTCTTC	CASSEDSLNEQFF
TRBV4-1	.	TRBJ2-1	TRBD2	TGCGCCAGCAGCCCCCTCCGGGGGGGCGGGAATGAGCAGTTCTTC	CASSPLRGGGNEQFF
TRBV5-6	.	TRBJ1-3	.	TGTGCCAGCACCCTGGGGGGCTCTGGAAACACCATATATTTT	CASTLGGSGNTIYF
TRBV27	.	TRBJ1-1	.	TGTGCCAGCAGTTTATGGGCAGCAGCTAACACTGAAGCTTTCTTT	CASSLWAAANTEAFF
TRBV19	.	TRBJ1-2	TRBD1	TGTGCCAGTAGTATCCGGGACAGAGGACGGCGTGGCTACACCTTC	CASSIRDRGRRGYTF
TRBV5-1	once	TRBJ2-3	TRBD2	TGCGCCAGCAGCTCCGGACTAGCGGGGGCCTCCACAGATACGCAGTATTTT	CASSSGLAGASTDTQYF
TRBV12-5	.	TRBJ2-7	.	TGTGCTAGTGGTTCCCGGAGGGGGGGCCCCTACGAGCAGTACTTC	CASGSRRGGPYEQYF
TRBV9	.	TRBJ2-1	.	TGTGCCAGCAGCCGGGATGGGCAGTACAATGAGCAGTTCTTC	CASSRDGQYNEQFF
TRBV9	.	TRBJ2-3	.	TGTGCCAGCAGCGTAGAGTCGCAGGGCGCAGATACGCAGTATTTT	CASSVESQGADTQYF
TRBV15	.	TRBJ1-5	.	TGTGCCACCACACGGGAGGCGAGCAATCAGCCCCAGCATTTT	CATTREASNQPQHF
TRBV7-2	.	TRBJ2-7	TRBD1	TGTGCCAGCAGCACCCGACAGGGATACGAGCAGTACTTC	CASSTRQGYEQYF
TRBV19	.	TRBJ2-1	TRBD2	TGTGCCAGTAGGCTAGCGGGGGGGATCAACAATGAGCAGTTCTTC	CASRLAGGINNEQFF
TRBV2	.	TRBJ2-1	TRBD1	TGTGCCAGGGAACCACCGGGAACAGGGACAGATTCGTACAATGAGCAGTTCTTC	CAREPPGTGTDSYNEQFF
TRBV7-2	few	TRBJ1-5	TRBD1	TGTGCCAGCAGCTTAGTTGGGGCAGGGGGCGGGCAGCCCCAGCATTTT	CASSLVGAGGGQPQHF
TRBV11-2	.	TRBJ2-3	TRBD1	TGTGCCAGCAGCTTCACGGGACAGGGCTCAGATACGCAGTATTTT	CASSFTGQGSDTQYF
TRBV18	.	TRBJ1-2	.	TGTGCCAGCTCGCCTGGGACAATGACTAACTATGGCTACACCTTC	CASSPGTMTNYGYTF
TRBV10-3	once	TRBJ1-1	.	TGTGCCATCAAGCGCGGGGCTAACACTGAAGCTTTCTTT	CAIKRGANTEAFF
TRBV15	.	TRBJ1-3	.	TGTGCCACCAGCAGAGATCTCGGGGGAAACACCATATATTTT	CATSRDLGGNTIYF
TRBV7-9	.	TRBJ2-7	.	TGTGCCAGCAGCTTCGGAGGGAGCGAGCAGTACTTC	CASSFGGSEQYF
TRBV6-1	.	TRBJ2-7	.	TGTGCCAGCACCGCCCCGGGGGTTACCTACGAGCAGTACTTC	CASTAPGVTYEQYF
TRBV7-2	few	TRBJ2-7	TRBD2	TGTGCCAGCAGCTTACCCACCCCCGGGGGGGCGGAAGAGCAGTACTTC	CASSLPTPGGAEEQYF
TRBV28	once	TRBJ1-1	TRBD1	TGTGCCAGCAGTTCTCCGGGACAGGGTCCTGAAGCTTTCTTT	CASSSPGQGPEAFF
TRBV7-2	.	TRBJ2-7	.	TGTGCCAGCAGCCGCAGGGGTTCCTACGAGCAGTACTTC	CASSRRGSYEQYF
TRBV20-1	.	TRBJ1-1	.	TGCAGTGCTAGAGGAGGTCTTGAAGCTTTCTTT	CSARGGLEAFF
TRBV6-5	.	TRBJ2-3	TRBD2	TGTGCCAGCTCCGGGACTAGCGGGCCAGATACGCAGTATTTT	CASSGTSGPDTQYF
TRBV6-5	.	TRBJ1-3	.	TGTGCCAGCAGTTACTCGATCGGAGCAGGGGGAAACACCATATATTTT	CASSYSIGAGGNTIYF
TRBV7-7	.	TRBJ2-1	TRBD2	TGTGCTAGCAGCTTAGGGGAAACTAGCGGGAGGGCCTCTGAGCAGTTCTTC	CASSLGETSGRASEQFF
TRBV29-1	.	TRBJ2-7	.	TGCAGCGTTGAAGTAGCCGGTAGGAGCTCCTACGAGCAGTACTTC	CSVEVAGRSSYEQYF
TRBV6-5	.	TRBJ2-3	.	TGTGCCAGCAGGTCCCCTAGCGAGACAGATACGCAGTATTTT	CASRSPSETDTQYF
TRBV2	.	TRBJ1-5	.	TGTGCCAGCACCGGGGGTGGAAGCAATCAGCCCCAGCATTTT	CASTGGGSNQPQHF
TRBV10-3	.	TRBJ2-2	.	TGTGCCTTAGCGGCCCTCGGCACCGGGGAGCTGTTTTTT	CALAALGTGELFF
TRBV28	.	TRBJ1-1	.	TGTGCCAGCACCGGCAGGGCGAACACTGAAGCTTTCTTT	CASTGRANTEAFF
TRBV18	.	TRBJ2-3	TRBD2	TGTGCCAGCTCACCTAACCCGGGACCCCTACTAGCGGCCTGGTACGGAGATACGCAGTATTTT	CASSPNPGPLLAAWYGDTQYF
TRBV27	.	TRBJ1-5	.	TGTGCCAGCAGTTTATGGGGCCGGGATCAGCCCCAGCATTTT	CASSLWGRDQPQHF
TRBV30	.	TRBJ2-1	TRBD2	TGTGCCTGGAGTGTGTTCGGGGGGGTCAGCAATGAGCAGTTCTTC	CAWSVFGGVSNEQFF
TRBV5-6	.	TRBJ1-5	.	TGTGCCAGCAGCTTGGGAGGACAGCCCACGGTAAAGCATTTT	CASSLGGQPTVKHF
TRBV2	.	TRBJ2-1	.	TGTGCCAGCAGCGGAGATCTCAGGGTGAATGAGCAGTTCTTC	CASSGDLRVNEQFF
TRBV27	.	TRBJ1-1	TRBD1	TGTGCCAGCAGTTTAAGGTGGGACAGGGGGCCGGGGACTGAAGCTTTCTTT	CASSLRWDRGPGTEAFF
TRBV5-1	.	TRBJ2-7	TRBD2	TGCGCCAGCAGCTACGGACTAGCTCCCCAAAGAATTTACGAGCAGTACTTC	CASSYGLAPQRIYEQYF
TRBV13	.	TRBJ2-1	TRBD2	TGTGCCAGCAGCAACCTCGGTCTAGCGGTATACAATGAGCAGTTCTTC	CASSNLGLAVYNEQFF
TRBV28	.	TRBJ1-2	TRBD1	TGTGCCAGCACCTTCCGGGACAGGAACTATGGCTACACCTTC	CASTFRDRNYGYTF
TRBV6-5	.	TRBJ1-2	.	TGTGCCAGCAGCCGGACAGACCCTAACTATGGCTACACCTTC	CASSRTDPNYGYTF